Described below is a single T cell receptor (beta chain) sequence and its context. The target antigen is unknown. These data come from a study of beta chain features in type 1 diabetes. Study as a whole: Patients looked much like healthy donors when it came to age, gender and cell yields. General study findings and limits: The study found moderately but significantly shorter TCRB CDR3s in all four CD4+ subsets of Type 1 diabetes patients. For patients, the naive, central memory and Treg TCRB repertoires appeared more alike than for healthy donors.

The whole isolated RNA underwent reverse transcription, so sequencing captured expressed TCRB transcripts. The method was immunoSEQ multiplex PCR; TCRdb's version includes in-frame clones alone and lacks a portion of them. The sample yields 310,000 or so clones, about 15% seen once. This CDR3 has 15 amino acids. V lost 2 bases and J lost 0, with 8 bases in between. Germline values: CDR1 SGHVS, CDR2 FQNEAQ. Sequences were obtained from naive CD4+ T cells from blood. The sequence derives from a man between 18 and 29 years old with type 1 diabetes. V usage is TRBV7-8 and J usage is TRBJ1-5; D ambiguous. CDR3 DNA: TGTGCCAGCAGCTTACAGGCGCATAGCAATCAGCCCCAGCATTTT. It encodes CASSLQAHSNQPQHF.